Presented here are 21 T cell receptor beta chains from one specimen sequenced in a study of T-cell reconstitution after alpha-beta-depleted transplantation in children. TCRbeta library construction was performed incorporating unique molecular identifiers. TCRdb itself ran the PCR reads through MiXCR, one entry per CDR3 protein. The sample yields a few hundred thousand distinct CDR3 sequences, around 10% seen once. This specimen consisted of peripheral blood, obtained 180 days after TCRalphabeta/CD19-depleted stem cell transplant. The receptors originated from a male patient aged 2 to 9 who had a stem cell transplant for chronic granulomatous disease, so the T cells may come from the graft donor.

V is TRBV2 and J is TRBJ1-5; D is ambiguous. This CDR3 contains 17 residues. V lost 2 bases and J lost 0, with 14 bases in between. Looked up from germline, CDR1 is SNHLY and CDR2 is FYNNEI. The CDR3 DNA is TGTGCCAGCAGTGAACCCGTGGCATCTCATAGCAATCAGCCCCAGCATTTT. Translating it yields CASSEPVASHSNQPQHF.

The genes are TRBV7-2 and TRBJ2-1, with D possibly matching TRBD2 (6 bases). The CDR3 sequence is 15 residues long. V was shortened by 5 bases and J by 2 bases, with 13 bases between the two germline ends. Looked up from germline, CDR1 is SGHTA and CDR2 is FQGNSA. CDR3: CASSPRLGAYNEQFF. The CDR3 nucleotides are TGTGCCAGCAGCCCGCGACTAGGCGCCTACAATGAGCAGTTCTTC.

This clonotype occurred many times. The chain couples TRBV10-3 to TRBJ2-7, with a possible D match to TRBD1 (6 bases). This CDR3 contains 13 residues. V was clipped by 6 bases and J by 1 base, with 10 bases between them. The germline gives CDR1 ENHRY, CDR2 SYGVKD. CDR3 sequence (DNA): TGTGCCATCAGGGAGACAGGATCCTACGAGCAGTACTTC. Translating it yields CAIRETGSYEQYF.

This clonotype was picked up many times. The genes are TRBV7-3 and TRBJ2-7; 9 nucleotides line up with TRBD1. After removal of 2 bases from V and 4 bases from J, the junction contained 9 bases not matched to a gene. This CDR3 comprises 16 residues. Germline assignment: CDR1 SGHTA and CDR2 FQGTGA. CDR3 loop: CASSLGSGTGNYEQYF. In nucleotides, the CDR3 is TGTGCCAGCAGCTTAGGTTCCGGGACAGGGAATTACGAGCAGTACTTC.

This clonotype was seen repeatedly, ten times or more. This rearrangement joins TRBV20-1 to TRBJ2-7; 13 nucleotides line up with TRBD2. J lost 6 bases, V lost 5 bases, and 10 bases had no gene match. This CDR3 has 15 amino acids. CDR1 and CDR2 from the germline V gene are DFQATT and SNEGSKA (reference sequence). CDR3 protein: CSASALTSGGAEQYF. CDR3 coding DNA: TGCAGTGCTTCAGCCCTTACTAGCGGGGGGGCCGAGCAGTACTTC.

This clonotype was seen ten or more times. The CDR3 sequence is CASSPGRHEIETQYF. In nucleotides, the CDR3 is TGTGCCAGCAGCCCTGGGAGGCACGAAATAGAGACCCAGTACTTC. This sequence joins TRBV27 and TRBJ2-5, with D possibly matching TRBD2 (6 bases). The CDR3 consists of 15 residues. Germline lookup yields CDR1 MNHEY and CDR2 SMNVEV (reference sequence). V dropped 6 bases and J dropped 4 bases, with 18 bases sitting between them.

This clonotype was recorded a few times. The chain has TRBV19 and TRBJ2-1; D not resolved. The CDR3 loop spans 15 amino acids. V was clipped by 0 bases and J by 4 bases, with 10 bases between them. CDR1 is LNHDA, CDR2 SQIVND, per germline (reference sequence). The CDR3 DNA reads TGTGCCAGTAGTATAGATCTTTCCGGGTACAATGAGCAGTTCTTC. It yields the protein CASSIDLSGYNEQFF. Full variable domain (outside the CDR3, taken from reference TRBV19 and TRBJ2-1): DGGITQSPKYLFRKEGQNVTLSCEQNLNHDAMYWYRQDPGQGLRLIYYSQIVNDFQKGDIAEGYSVSREKKESFPLTVTSAQKNPTAFYLCASSIDLSGYNEQFFGPGTRLTVL.

This clonotype was observed many times. The chain carries TRBV6-2 or TRBV6-3 and TRBJ2-3; TRBD1 or TRBD2 may be the D gene (6 bases each). The V end was cut by 1 base, the J end by 3 bases, with 14 bases between. The CDR3 extends over 16 amino acids. Per the germline V gene, CDR1 is MNHEY and CDR2 is SVGEGT. The CDR3 spells CASSYFGGPLTDTQYF. The CDR3 nucleotides are TGTGCCAGCAGTTACTTTGGGGGGCCTTTGACAGATACGCAGTATTTT.

This clonotype occurred once. Mismatch with germline at one junction end may stem from a read error. This chain uses TRBV12-3 or TRBV12-4 with TRBJ1-5; tentative D call: TRBD1 (6 bases). The CDR3 spans 14 residues. CDR3 coding DNA: TGTGCCAGCAGTCCAACTGGGGGCAATCAGCCCCGGCATTTT. Translated: CASSPTGGNQPRHF.

This clonotype occurred many times. The rearrangement uses TRBV5-1 and TRBJ1-1, with D perhaps matching TRBD1 (5 bases). The CDR3 is 16 amino acids. Germline V gene data show CDR1 as SGHRS and CDR2 as YFSETQ. V lost 4 bases and J lost 0, with 16 bases in between. DNA for the CDR3: TGCGCCAGCAGCGCCCGGACGGGGGGATTGAACACTGAAGCTTTCTTT. As protein: CASSARTGGLNTEAFF.

This clonotype has a count of ten or more. This rearrangement joins TRBV6-1 to TRBJ1-4; D is ambiguous. Trimming left V 6 bases short and J 0 bases short, with 14 bases between. CDR1 is MNHNS, CDR2 SASEGT, per germline. The CDR3 loop spans 16 amino acids. CDR3: CASRVRWSSTNEKLFF. CDR3 nucleotide sequence: TGTGCCAGCAGGGTCAGGTGGAGTTCAACTAATGAAAAACTGTTTTTT.

At least ten counts were recorded for this clonotype. The chain carries TRBV5-6 and TRBJ1-2; tentative D call: TRBD1 (6 bases). V was cut by 4 bases and J by 0 bases, with 10 bases left in between. Looked up from germline, CDR1 is SGHDT and CDR2 is YYEEEE. The CDR3 covers 14 residues. The CDR3 sequence: CASSMDRANYGYTF. For the CDR3, the DNA is TGTGCCAGCAGCATGGACAGAGCTAACTATGGCTACACCTTC.

This clonotype was counted many times. This chain connects TRBV20-1 to TRBJ1-5; no reliable D call. V lost 1 base to trimming and J lost 4 bases, with 11 bases between them. The CDR3 covers 14 residues. Per the germline V gene, CDR1 is DFQATT and CDR2 is SNEGSKA (reference sequence). The CDR3 DNA reads TGCAGTGCTAGAGGGCTGACACCGAATCAGCCCCAGCATTTT. Translation gives CSARGLTPNQPQHF.

This clonotype was counted at least ten times. The chain carries TRBV20-1 and TRBJ2-7; D is unclear. Germline loops: CDR1 DFQATT, CDR2 SNEGSKA (reference sequence). The CDR3 has 13 residues. Trimming stripped 0 bases from V and 5 bases from J, with 11 bases between. CDR3 DNA: TGCAGTGCTAGAGATTTTAAAGCTAACGAGCAGTACTTC. It translates to CSARDFKANEQYF.

This clonotype was seen repeatedly, ten times or more. The chain recombines TRBV7-8 with TRBJ2-2, with 8 positions matching TRBD2. Germline V gives CDR1 SGHVS, CDR2 FQNEAQ. With V trimmed by 2 bases and J by 4 bases, 3 bases remained unmatched. This CDR3 has 15 amino acids. The CDR3 DNA reads as TGTGCCAGCAGCTTAAAACGGGGGGGCACCGGGGAGCTGTTTTTT. Amino acids: CASSLKRGGTGELFF. The full variable domain, its missing parts supplied by reference TRBV7-8 and TRBJ2-2, is GAGVSQSPRYKVAKRGQDVALRCDPISGHVSLFWYQQALGQGPEFLTYFQNEAQLDKSGLPSDRFFAERPEGSVSTLKIQRTQQEDSAVYLCASSLKRGGTGELFFGEGSRLTVL.

This clonotype was seen many times. The rearrangement uses TRBV25-1 and TRBJ1-1; D may be TRBD1 (6 bases). V lost 4 bases to trimming and J lost 0 bases, with 9 bases between them. The germline V gene has CDR1 MGHDK and CDR2 SYGVNS. This CDR3 region has 14 residues. The CDR3: CASSARTVNTEAFF. CDR3 in DNA: TGTGCCAGCAGTGCCCGGACAGTGAACACTGAAGCTTTCTTT.

This clonotype showed up many times. CDR3 in amino acids: CAWGHYEQYF. CDR3 bases: TGTGCCTGGGGGCACTACGAGCAGTACTTC. The rearrangement links TRBV30 to TRBJ2-7, with D uncertain. Germline CDR1 and CDR2: GTSNPN and SVGIG (reference sequence). This CDR3 spans 10 amino acids. The V gene lost 5 bases and the J gene lost 3 bases, with 5 bases spanning the gap. Combining the CDR3 with reference TRBV30 and TRBJ2-7 gives the whole variable domain SQTIHQWPATLVQPVGSPLSLECTVEGTSNPNLYWYRQAAGRGLQLLFYSVGIGQISSEVPQNLSASRPQDRQFILSSKKLLLSDSGFYLCAWGHYEQYFGPGTRLTVT.

This clonotype was counted many times. This chain uses TRBV27 with TRBJ1-6; no definite D call. From germline, CDR1 is MNHEY and CDR2 SMNVEV (reference sequence). The CDR3 spans 14 residues. V was pared by 0 bases and J by 14 bases, with 14 bases between. CDR3 loop: CASSLSTTTMSLHF. In nucleotides, the CDR3 is TGTGCCAGCAGTTTATCCACGACAACGATGTCCCTCCACTTT.

This clonotype has ten or more counts. The chain couples TRBV5-1 to TRBJ2-7; TRBD2 matches 7 bases. Germline CDR1 SGHRS, CDR2 YFSETQ. V trimming: 4 bases; J trimming: 0 bases; junction bases outside the gene matches: 19. The CDR3 consists of 19 residues. CDR3 bases: TGCGCCAGCAGCCGGGGGTCGGGAGGTTGGAGGCAAAGCTCCTACGAGCAGTACTTC. Encoded protein: CASSRGSGGWRQSSYEQYF.

A word on this clonotype: This may be a read error: a much more frequent sequence differs by one nucleotide. The V and J genes are TRBV5-1 and TRBJ2-3; D call uncertain. The germline gives CDR1 SGHRS, CDR2 YFSETQ. The germline V and J ends were trimmed by 4 bases and 5 bases, with 14 bases remaining between them. The CDR3 is 14 amino acids. This CDR3 reads CASSVDEPVDTQYF. The CDR3 DNA sequence: TGCGCCAGCAGCGTAGACGAACCCGTAGATACGCAGTATTTT.

This clonotype was seen at least ten times. The chain is built from TRBV5-1 and TRBJ2-1; D is possibly TRBD2 (6 bases). Trimming took off 4 bases at V and 1 base at J, with 18 bases between the two ends. CDR3 length equals 17 residues. Germline V gene lookup returns CDR1 SGHRS and CDR2 YFSETQ. The CDR3 DNA follows: TGCGCCAGCAGCCTGCTAAGCCGGGGGATATCCTACAATGAGCAGTTCTTC. This codes for CASSLLSRGISYNEQFF.